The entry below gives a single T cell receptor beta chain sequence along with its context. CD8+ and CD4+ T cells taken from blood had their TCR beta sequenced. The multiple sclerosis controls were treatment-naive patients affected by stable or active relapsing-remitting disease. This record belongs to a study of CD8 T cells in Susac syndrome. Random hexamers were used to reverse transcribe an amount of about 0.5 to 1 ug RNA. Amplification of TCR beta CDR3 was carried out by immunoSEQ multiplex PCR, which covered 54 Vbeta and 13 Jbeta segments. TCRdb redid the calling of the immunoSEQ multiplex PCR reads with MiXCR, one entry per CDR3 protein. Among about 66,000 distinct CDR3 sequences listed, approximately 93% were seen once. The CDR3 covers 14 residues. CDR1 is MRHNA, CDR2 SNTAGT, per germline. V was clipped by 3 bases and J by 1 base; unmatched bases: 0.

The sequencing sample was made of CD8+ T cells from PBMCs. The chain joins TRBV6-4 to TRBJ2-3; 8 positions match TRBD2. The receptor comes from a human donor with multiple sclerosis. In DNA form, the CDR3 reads TGTGCCAGCAGTGAAGCGGGGGGCACAGATACGCAGTATTTT. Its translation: CASSEAGGTDTQYF.